The table lists the clone carrying this T cell receptor beta chain with a count of one. What it binds is not known. Assay used: immunoSEQ multiplex PCR; TCRdb lists only in-frame clones, some missing. The sample carries tens of thousands of clones, approximately 86% recorded once. These data originate in a study of T cells in tuberculosis. The overall study: Samples predate treatment or fall within its first 7 days.

Study results and limitations: Selection depended on which cryopreserved specimens were available.

Time point given: new active TB diagnosis, blood taken before or within 7 days of starting treatment. Positive smear microscopy and/or M. tuberculosis culture confirmed active disease. V gave up 6 bases and J gave up 5 bases; unmatched junction bases: 5. This CDR3 contains 13 residues. Germline loops: CDR1 SSHAT, CDR2 FNYEAQ (reference sequence). The material sequenced was PBMCs, taken at tuberculosis diagnosis. The TCR originated in an adult with tuberculosis. The chain joins TRBV7-7 to TRBJ2-5; TRBD1 matches 8 bases. CDR3 region: CASSFDRGETQYF. CDR3 bases: TGTGCCAGCAGTTTTGACAGGGGTGAGACCCAGTACTTC. Based on the CDR3 plus reference TRBV7-7 and TRBJ2-5, the full variable domain is GAGVSQSPRYKVTKRGQDVTLRCDPISSHATLYWYQQALGQGPEFLTYFNYEAQPDKSGLPSDRFSAERPEGSISTLTIQRTEQRDSAMYRCASSFDRGETQYFGPGTRLLVL.